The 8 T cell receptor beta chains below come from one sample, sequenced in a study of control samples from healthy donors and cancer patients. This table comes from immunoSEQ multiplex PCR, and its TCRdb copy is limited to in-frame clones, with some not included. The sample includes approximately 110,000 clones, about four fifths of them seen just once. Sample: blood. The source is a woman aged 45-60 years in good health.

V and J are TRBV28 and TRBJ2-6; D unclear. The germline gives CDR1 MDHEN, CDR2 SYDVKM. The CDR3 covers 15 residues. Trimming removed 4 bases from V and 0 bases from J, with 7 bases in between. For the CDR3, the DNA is TGTGCCAGCAGTTCCGCCAACTCTGGGGCCAACGTCCTGACTTTC. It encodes CASSSANSGANVLTF.

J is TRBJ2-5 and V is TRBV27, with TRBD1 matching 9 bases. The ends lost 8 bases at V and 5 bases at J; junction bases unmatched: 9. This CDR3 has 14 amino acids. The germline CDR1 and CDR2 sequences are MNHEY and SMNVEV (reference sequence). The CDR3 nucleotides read TGTGCCAGCCGTCTCCGGGACAGGGTGGAGACCCAGTACTTC. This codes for CASRLRDRVETQYF.

In DNA, the CDR3 is TGTGCCAGTAGTGAACAGGGGGATACCCAGTACTTC. This translates into CASSEQGDTQYF. The V and J genes are TRBV19 and TRBJ2-5, with 8 bases fitting TRBD1. The CDR3 extends over 12 amino acids. V was pared by 5 bases and J by 8 bases, with 4 bases of the junction left unmatched. Germline lookup yields CDR1 LNHDA and CDR2 SQIVND (reference sequence).

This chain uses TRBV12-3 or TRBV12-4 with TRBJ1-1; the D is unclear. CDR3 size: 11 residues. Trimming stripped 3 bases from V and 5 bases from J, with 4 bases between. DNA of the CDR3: TGTGCCAGCAGTTTTCGGACTGAAGCTTTCTTT. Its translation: CASSFRTEAFF.

The CDR3 here is CASSLFLGDEQYF. The DNA of the CDR3 is TGTGCCAGCAGTTTATTCCTAGGAGACGAGCAGTACTTC. This chain joins TRBV12-3 or TRBV12-4 and TRBJ2-7; no clear D. CDR3 length equals 13 residues. Trimming took 2 bases from V and 5 from J, leaving 10 bases between them.

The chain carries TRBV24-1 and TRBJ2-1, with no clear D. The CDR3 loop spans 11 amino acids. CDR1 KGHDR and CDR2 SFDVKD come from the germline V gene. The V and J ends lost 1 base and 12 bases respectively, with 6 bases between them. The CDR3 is CATSDLIWQFF. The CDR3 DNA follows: TGTGCCACCAGTGATTTAATATGGCAGTTCTTC.

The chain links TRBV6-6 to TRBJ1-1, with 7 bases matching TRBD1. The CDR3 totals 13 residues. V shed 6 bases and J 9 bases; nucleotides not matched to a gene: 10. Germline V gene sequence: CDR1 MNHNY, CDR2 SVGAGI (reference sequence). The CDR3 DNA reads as TGTGCCAGCAGACAACTGCAGACAGGGAAAGCTTTCTTT. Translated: CASRQLQTGKAFF.

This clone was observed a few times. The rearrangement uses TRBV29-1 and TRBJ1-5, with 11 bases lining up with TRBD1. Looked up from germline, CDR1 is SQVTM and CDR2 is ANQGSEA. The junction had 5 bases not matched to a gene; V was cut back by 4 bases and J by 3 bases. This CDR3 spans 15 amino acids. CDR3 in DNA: TGCAGCGTTGGCGGACAGGGGGCCTCCAATCAGCCCCAGCATTTT. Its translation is CSVGGQGASNQPQHF.